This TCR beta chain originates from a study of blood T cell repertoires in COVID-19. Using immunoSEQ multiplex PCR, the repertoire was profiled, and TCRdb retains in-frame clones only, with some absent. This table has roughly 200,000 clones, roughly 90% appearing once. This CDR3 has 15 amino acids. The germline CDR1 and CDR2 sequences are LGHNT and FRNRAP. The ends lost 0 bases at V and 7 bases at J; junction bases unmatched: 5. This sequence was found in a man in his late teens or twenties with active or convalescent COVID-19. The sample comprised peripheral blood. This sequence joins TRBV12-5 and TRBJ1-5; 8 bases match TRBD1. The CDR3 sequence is CASGLVQGGDQPQHF. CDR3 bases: TGTGCTAGTGGTTTGGTACAGGGGGGGGACCAGCCCCAGCATTTT.